The 25 T cell receptor beta chains in this list originate from one sample, sequenced in a study of control samples from healthy donors and cancer patients. Using immunoSEQ multiplex PCR, the repertoire was profiled, and TCRdb retains in-frame clones only, with some absent. Seen here are roughly 120,000 clones, roughly nine tenths observed once, and the top ten hold 0.95% to 1.3%. The source material was PBMCs. Receptors were obtained from a woman aged 45-59 years with colorectal cancer.

V usage is TRBV6-5 and J usage is TRBJ1-2; D is uncertain. The CDR3 is 13 residues long. The V gene's germline CDR1 is MNHEY and CDR2 SVGAGI. Trimming left V 6 bases short and J 8 bases short, with 16 bases between. In nucleotides, the CDR3 is TGTGCCAGCAGCACGGACCTTGCCCCGGGCTACACCTTC. Translated: CASSTDLAPGYTF.

The chain employs TRBV10-3 and TRBJ2-5, with D tentatively TRBD2 (6 bases). Deletions cut 2 bases from V and 5 bases from J, with 12 bases between. This CDR3 region has 14 residues. Germline V gives CDR1 ENHRY, CDR2 SYGVKD. The chain's CDR3 is CAISETEGRETQYF. The CDR3 DNA follows: TGTGCCATCAGTGAGACGGAGGGGCGGGAGACCCAGTACTTC.

Comments on this clone: One junction end disagrees with the germline gene, perhaps due to a read error. CDR3 residues: CASSQGTALPNEQFF. The CDR3 DNA reads TGTGCCAGTAGCCAAGGGACCGCATTACCCAATGAGCAGTTCTTC. The V and J genes are TRBV4-2 and TRBJ2-1, with D possibly called TRBD1 or TRBD2 (5 bases each). The CDR3 loop spans 15 amino acids. Germline values: CDR1 LGHNA, CDR2 YNFKEQ.

The chain joins TRBV30 to TRBJ2-2, with TRBD2 as a possible D gene (6 bases). Trimming left V 2 bases short and J 8 bases short, with 18 bases between. CDR1 and CDR2 (germline): GTSNPN, SVGIG (reference sequence). The CDR3 spans 15 residues. CDR3 sequence: CAWSMGTGGLGELFF. The CDR3 bases are TGTGCCTGGAGTATGGGGACCGGGGGATTGGGGGAGCTGTTTTTT.

CDR3 DNA: TGTGCCAGCAGCGTAGCTGGGGACGGCTACGAGCAGTACTTC. It encodes CASSVAGDGYEQYF. The V gene is TRBV9, the J gene TRBJ2-7; tentatively, D is TRBD1 or TRBD2 (5 bases each). Germline values: CDR1 SGDLS, CDR2 YYNGEE. There are 14 residues in the CDR3. The germline V and J ends were trimmed by 0 bases and 3 bases, with 10 bases remaining between them.

This rearrangement joins TRBV7-2 to TRBJ2-5, with D tentatively TRBD1 (5 bases). With 5 bases removed from V and 1 base from J, the gap between germline ends came to 8 bases. The germline gives CDR1 SGHTA, CDR2 FQGNSA. The CDR3 runs to 13 residues. The CDR3 region has the DNA TGTGCCAGCAGCAGGACATTCCAAGAGACCCAGTACTTC. Encoded protein: CASSRTFQETQYF.

The chain links TRBV6-5 to TRBJ1-1, with TRBD1 matching over 10 bases. In germline, CDR1 is MNHEY, CDR2 SVGAGI. This CDR3 contains 14 residues. The junction had 5 bases not matched to a gene; V was cut back by 6 bases and J by 4 bases. The CDR3 DNA follows: TGTGCCAGCAGGAAGGGACAGGGGAGCACTGAAGCTTTCTTT. Translation: CASRKGQGSTEAFF.

The V and J genes are TRBV28 and TRBJ2-7; the D is unclear. There are 14 residues in the CDR3. Trimming cost V 5 bases and J 3 bases, with 14 bases left between them. Germline CDR1 is MDHEN and CDR2 is SYDVKM. The CDR3 coding sequence is TGTGCCAGCAGTACCACCGTGTGGATCTACGAGCAGTACTTC. This translates into CASSTTVWIYEQYF.

The V gene is TRBV7-6, the J gene TRBJ1-2, with 7 bases matching TRBD1. Per germline, CDR1 SGHVS and CDR2 FNYEAQ. CDR3 length equals 14 residues. Germline trimming cut 5 bases from V and 4 bases from J; bases unmatched to any gene: 7. CDR3 sequence (DNA): TGTGCCAGCAGCGGGGACAGTAGTTCCTATGGCTACACCTTC. Translated, it gives CASSGDSSSYGYTF.

The chain joins TRBV6-2 or TRBV6-3 to TRBJ1-4; D gene ambiguous. The germline V gene encodes CDR1 MNHEY and CDR2 SVGEGT. The V end lost 2 bases, the J end lost 5 bases, and 6 bases lay between the germline ends. The CDR3 is 13 residues long. This CDR3 is CASSYRVNEKLFF. The CDR3 DNA follows: TGTGCCAGCAGTTACAGGGTGAATGAAAAACTGTTTTTT.

The chain joins TRBV19 to TRBJ2-1; D gene uncertain. V shed 2 bases and J shed 9 bases, with 8 bases lying between them. CDR1 LNHDA and CDR2 SQIVND come from the germline V gene (reference sequence). The CDR3 runs to 12 residues. CDR3 in DNA: TGTGCCAGTAGTATAAGTTTGAGTGAGCAGTTCTTC. The encoded protein is CASSISLSEQFF.

The J gene is TRBJ2-3, the V gene TRBV3-1 (or the pseudogene TRBV3-2); TRBD2 aligns across 7 bases. The CDR3 covers 14 residues. V was pared by 5 bases and J by 5 bases, with 7 bases of the junction left unmatched. CDR1 and CDR2 (germline): LGHDT, YNNKEL (reference sequence). This CDR3 is CASSGGIAGDTQYF. Here the CDR3 DNA reads TGTGCCAGCAGCGGCGGAATAGCGGGAGATACGCAGTATTTT.

The chain joins TRBV28 to TRBJ2-7; TRBD2 matches at 11 bases. The CDR3 runs to 15 residues. V lost 7 bases to trimming and J lost 7 bases; unmatched junction nucleotides: 12. Germline assignment: CDR1 MDHEN and CDR2 SYDVKM. The CDR3 DNA follows: TGTGCCAGCAACTCTAAACCGGGACTAGCGGTAGAGCAGTACTTC. This translates into CASNSKPGLAVEQYF.

For this clone: The same CDR3 arises from other DNA sequences in this sample as well. V is TRBV4-2 and J is TRBJ1-1; unclear D gene. V lost 0 bases to trimming and J lost 7 bases, with 15 bases between them. CDR3 length: 15 amino acids. Germline V gene lookup returns CDR1 LGHNA and CDR2 YNFKEQ. CDR3 residues: CASSQDQASDGEAFF. As DNA, the CDR3 is TGTGCCAGCAGCCAAGACCAGGCCTCGGACGGTGAAGCTTTCTTT.

This clone was detected once. V gene TRBV5-6 combines with J gene TRBJ2-7; TRBD2 might be the D (5 bases). The CDR3 loop spans 17 amino acids. Trimming removed 4 bases at V and 9 bases at J, with 29 bases between. In germline, CDR1 is SGHDT, CDR2 YYEEEE. The CDR3 loop is CASSPFFARATDSAQYF. The CDR3 DNA is TGTGCCAGCAGCCCTTTTTTCGCCCGAGCGACGGACTCTGCGCAGTACTTC.

The CDR3 DNA sequence: TGTGCCAGCAGCGCCACTAGCGGAGAGGTGGATGAGCAGTTCTTC. Amino acids: CASSATSGEVDEQFF. The rearrangement joins TRBV7-2 to TRBJ2-1; 8 nucleotides match TRBD2. The length of the CDR3 is 15 residues. Germline CDR1 SGHTA, CDR2 FQGNSA. V lost 5 bases, J lost 8 bases, and 11 bases stayed unmatched.

This rearrangement joins TRBV5-1 to TRBJ1-1, with 7 bases that match TRBD1. CDR3 size: 15 residues. V lost 4 bases and J lost 5; bases outside the gene matches: 11. CDR1 is SGHRS, CDR2 YFSETQ, per germline. The CDR3 region is CASSEAGGIRTEAFF. The CDR3 bases are TGCGCCAGCAGCGAGGCAGGGGGGATTCGGACTGAAGCTTTCTTT.

V is TRBV7-7 and J is TRBJ2-5; possible D gene TRBD2, 6 bases. The CDR3 has 13 amino acids. CDR1 and CDR2 (germline): SSHAT, FNYEAQ (reference sequence). The germline V and J ends were trimmed by 4 bases and 1 base, with 7 bases remaining between them. The CDR3 reads CASSSGVQETQYF. The CDR3, as DNA: TGTGCCAGCAGCTCGGGGGTCCAAGAGACCCAGTACTTC.

This clone has just one count. V usage is TRBV14 and J usage is TRBJ2-5, with D perhaps being TRBD1 or TRBD2 (5 bases each). Germline values: CDR1 SGHDN, CDR2 FVKESK. Deletions cut 1 base from V and 4 bases from J, with 16 bases between. This CDR3 spans 16 amino acids. The CDR3 is CASSQAAARGGETQYF. CDR3 DNA: TGTGCCAGCAGCCAAGCTGCCGCCCGGGGCGGAGAGACCCAGTACTTC. Looking up the rest from reference TRBV14 and TRBJ2-5 gives the full variable domain: EAGVTQFPSHSVIEKGQTVTLRCDPISGHDNLYWYRRVMGKEIKFLLHFVKESKQDESGMPNNRFLAERTGGTYSTLKVQPAELEDSGVYFCASSQAAARGGETQYFGPGTRLLVL.

This chain connects TRBV9 to TRBJ1-2; D unclear. The V end lost 6 bases, the J end lost 3 bases, and 9 bases lay between the germline ends. Germline V CDR1 and CDR2: SGDLS, YYNGEE. The CDR3 consists of 12 residues. The DNA of the CDR3 is TGTGCCAGCACCGGGGTCGACTATGGCTACACCTTC. Its translation is CASTGVDYGYTF.

This sequence joins TRBV19 and TRBJ2-1, with no clear D. The germline gives CDR1 LNHDA, CDR2 SQIVND (reference sequence). V was clipped by 2 bases and J by 4 bases, with 12 bases between them. This CDR3 is 15 amino acids long. The CDR3 reads CASSITTMAYNEQFF. CDR3 DNA: TGTGCCAGTAGTATAACTACCATGGCGTACAATGAGCAGTTCTTC.

The rearrangement links TRBV5-1 to TRBJ2-3; 13 nucleotides line up with TRBD2. The CDR3 length is 19 residues. Germline V gives CDR1 SGHRS, CDR2 YFSETQ. V was clipped by 0 bases and J by 0 bases; unmatched bases: 7. The CDR3 DNA sequence: TGCGCCAGCAGCTTGGCGGGGACTAGCGGGAAGACTAGCACAGATACGCAGTATTTT. Translation: CASSLAGTSGKTSTDTQYF. Complete variable domain (other parts from reference TRBV5-1 and TRBJ2-3): KAGVTQTPRYLIKTRGQQVTLSCSPISGHRSVSWYQQTPGQGLQFLFEYFSETQRNKGNFPGRFSGRQFSNSRSEMNVSTLELGDSALYLCASSLAGTSGKTSTDTQYFGPGTRLTVL.

The CDR3 coding sequence is TGTGCCAGTAGACCGGGACAGCGAACAGATACGCAGTATTTT. It is translated as CASRPGQRTDTQYF. This rearrangement joins TRBV19 to TRBJ2-3; TRBD1 agrees at 7 bases. This CDR3 spans 14 amino acids. The germline gives CDR1 LNHDA, CDR2 SQIVND (reference sequence). With 6 bases clipped from V and 3 bases from J, the junction kept 6 bases outside the gene matches.

This clone was seen just once. The chain has TRBV9 and TRBJ2-2, with D uncertain. The germline V gene encodes CDR1 SGDLS and CDR2 YYNGEE. V shed 0 bases and J shed 0 bases, with 3 bases lying between them. This CDR3 comprises 14 residues. CDR3 in amino acids: CASSVEANTGELFF. The CDR3 DNA reads as TGTGCCAGCAGCGTAGAAGCGAACACCGGGGAGCTGTTTTTT.

The rearrangement uses TRBV2 and TRBJ2-2; possible D gene TRBD2, 5 bases. CDR3 length: 14 residues. V was trimmed by 1 base and J by 7 bases, leaving 10 bases between them. Germline V CDR1 and CDR2: SNHLY, FYNNEI. CDR3 residues: CASSEGLAGGELFF. The CDR3 coding sequence is TGTGCCAGCAGTGAAGGGCTAGCAGGCGGGGAGCTGTTTTTT. Full variable domain (rest looked up from reference TRBV2 and TRBJ2-2): EPEVTQTPSHQVTQMGQEVILRCVPISNHLYFYWYRQILGQKVEFLVSFYNNEISEKSEIFDDQFSVERPDGSNFTLKIRSTKLEDSAMYFCASSEGLAGGELFFGEGSRLTVL.